This T cell receptor (beta chain) was obtained from a study of neoadjuvant anti-PD-1 for oral cavity cancer (dated by TCRdb to the early 2020s). Concerning the study at large: Patients mostly received three to four biweekly doses of nivolumab at 3 mg/kg before curative-intent surgical resection. Patients without progression received a fourth nivolumab dose around day 43 and underwent definitive surgical resection on days 50-56. Patients with complete response, partial response or stable disease by RECIST 1.1 were defined as responders, whereas patients with progression were defined as non-responders. A 33% response rate was observed in the parent correlative cohort, in which over 9 patients were included. What the authors observed across the whole study: Within PBMCs, T cell clonality (Gini index) was significantly higher in non-responders than responders after neoadjuvant nivolumab. A higher pretreatment blood Treg/Th17 ratio correlated with both higher pretreatment blood TCRbeta clonality and lower post-treatment tumor TCRbeta clonality. TCR analyses included only a few patients per response group, and the authors called for larger cohorts for validation.

V lost 10 bases and J lost 0 bases; the stretch between them is 8 bases long. From its cysteine to its phenylalanine, the CDR3 spans 12 amino acids. CDR3 DNA is the only sequence kept; it has 36 bases, read in frame from the first base. From a lookup of the germline V gene, CDR1 and CDR2 are SGHAT and FQNNGV. Concerning this clone: The clone's antigen remains unknown. No qualities accompany the bases; no much larger clone lies one base away.

For deep sequencing, each PBMC sample was run in six replicates, with libraries mostly built from 400 to 550 ng of input genomic DNA. The immunoSEQ hsTCRbeta kit was used to prepare TCRbeta libraries according to the manufacturer's instructions. The completed libraries were mixed into a single pool at 3 nM, then sequenced with an Illumina NovaSeq 6000 S4 flow cell. Regarding the original processing steps: The immunoSEQ Analyzer was used for raw data preprocessing and quality control. The analysis was restricted to productive rearrangements, with each unique CDR3 amino acid sequence defining a clonotype. Repertoire clonality was estimated as the Gini-Simpson index, computed with the R package tcR. Student's t test was used to compare Gini indices, and Pearson correlation was used to assess associations with tumor size change. This immuneACCESS table, as held by TCRdb, lists in-frame sequences with V and J called but not all clones. Of the missing ones, under half trace to an unresolved V gene in checked studies; the others have no known cause. From that table come the V and J calls and clone size; the DNA was used to work out D and trimming. The sample has about 13,000 clones on record, under 70% of them singletons. The ten largest clones add up to 3% of the sample.

Per the publication, the time point label means: after neoadjuvant nivolumab, at surgical resection. Patients had been newly diagnosed with stage II-IVA oral cavity squamous cell carcinoma, and no prior systemic or radiation treatment had been given to the patients. The cohort was made up of patients with locally advanced, HPV-negative oral cavity squamous cell carcinoma. Peripheral blood mononuclear cells were analyzed directly and were not maintained or expanded in culture. The samples were obtained from a longitudinal correlative study of a single-arm phase II trial testing neoadjuvant nivolumab in oral cavity squamous cell carcinoma. Genomic DNA-based TCRbeta sequencing was performed on subject-matched pre- and post-treatment PBMCs and tumors from three responders and three non-responders. Peripheral blood mononuclear cells were collected before nivolumab treatment and again after treatment, at the time of surgery. The Maxwell RSC DNA from Cells kit was used to isolate genomic DNA from PBMCs.

The receptor comes from a person between 35 and 79 years old with oral cavity squamous cell carcinoma. The sequence is built from TRBV11-2 and TRBJ2-3; too little of a D gene remains to name it. The specimen comprised PBMCs, sampled after nivolumab (anti-PD-1) treatment. The DNA sequence reads TGTGCCACCAGTCCTAGCACAGATACGCAGTATTTT. This sequence encodes CATSPSTDTQYF.